This T cell receptor (beta chain) was sequenced for a study of T cell changes during pregnancy in multiple sclerosis. CDR3 length: 17 residues. The germline CDR1 and CDR2 sequences are KGHSH and LQKENI. V was clipped by 0 bases and J by 0 bases; unmatched bases: 3. The repertoire was sequenced with immunoSEQ multiplex PCR; TCRdb's copy has only in-frame clones and lacks some. The sample yields around 100,000 clones, roughly nine tenths seen once. This clonotype was sampled from a female donor in good health, enrolled as a control in a pregnancy study. The chain is built from TRBV18 and TRBJ1-3, with TRBD1 matching 9 bases. The sequences come from peripheral blood, collected in the second trimester of pregnancy. The CDR3 is CASSPPGQGSSGNTIYF. DNA of the CDR3: TGTGCCAGCTCACCACCGGGACAGGGATCCTCTGGAAACACCATATATTTT.